Included here is one T cell receptor (beta chain) sequence, with context. Its antigen has not been determined. Per-nucleotide qualities are absent, and no much larger clonotype sits a single base away. Only healthy Caucasian donors were included. The twin cohort consisted of three pairs of female monozygotic twins, all aged about 18 to 30 years. RNA for TCR libraries was isolated from peripheral blood mononuclear cells. The source of the sample is a study of identical twins (dated by TCRdb to the mid-2010s). Concerning the study at large: The study deep-sequenced TCR alpha and beta repertoires from monozygotic twins, unrelated adults of various ages and cord blood to test whether fetal clonotypes persist. To rule out contamination, replicate twin experiments were performed at different times with different library preparation protocols. Paper-wide results and their limitations: Because the same donors could not be followed over many years, the conclusions relied on cross-sectional statistical analysis. A weaker excess of twin sharing was found in beta out-of-frame sequences because the signal-to-noise ratio was lowered by fewer shared sequences. Fewer insertions were carried by abundant cord blood beta clonotypes; a weaker similar trend was observed in young adult naive repertoires, while no such trend was observed in memory repertoires. In monozygotic twins, out-of-frame TCR alpha sharing was systematically underestimated by recombination models, although the models agreed with sharing between unrelated individuals. Invariant T cells such as MAIT and iNKT could partly confound zero-insertion analyses, although diverse VJ usage argued against such confounding for most clonotypes. Out-of-frame TCR alpha sequences shared between twins showed an excess of low generation-probability sequences compared with coincidental sharing between unrelated individuals.

The germline V gene specifies MNHNS as CDR1 and SASEGT as CDR2. V is reduced by 8 bases and J by 7 bases, leaving a spacing of 23 bases between them. Including cysteine and phenylalanine, the CDR3 has 15 amino acids. Here the CDR3 DNA is all that survives: 45 bases in frame from base 1. The library was built by means of 5' RACE. The instrument given in TCRdb is Illumina HiSeq 2000. Template switching introduced a universal primer binding site; the final cDNA contained a unique molecular identifier, enabling accurate counting of TCR cDNA molecules. Specific primers in the conserved constant-segment region were used to synthesize first-strand cDNA for the TCR alpha and beta chains. To control for contamination, every cDNA library carried two barcodes: a SMART-Mk sample barcode plus Illumina barcodes. TruSeq adapter sequences along with Illumina sample barcodes were introduced in two successive PCR steps. Sequencing of the TCR alpha and beta cDNA libraries was done on the Illumina HiSeq platform using custom primers. As for the authors' bioinformatics: Unique molecular identifiers were extracted from raw reads with MiGEC, and CDR3 positions were determined with MiXCR. Recombination models were inferred per individual with the repgenHMM and IGoR tools using an EM algorithm. Shared clonotype analysis was performed with the tcR package in R, normalizing sharing by the product of cloneset sizes. Out-of-frame nonproductive sequences were analyzed to study raw recombination free of thymic and clonal selection effects. TCRdb reprocessed the public reads (quality trimming at Q25 with fastp, clone calling with MiXCR) and kept in-frame beta chains. Every CDR3 protein is listed once, alongside the most common genes and DNA of its rows. The authors' filters were not applied to this entry. In this sample the table shows about 660,000 distinct CDR3 sequences, 8.6% of which occur a single time. Approximately 0.89% of the sample lies in the top ten.

Another study also made use of these data, one on yellow fever vaccine responses in identical twins. According to the second study: According to the authors, the vaccine-induced T cell response in identical twins seemed to be partly convergent and partly specific to each individual. The study precisely tracked vaccine-responding T cell clones in identical twins.

This TCR came from a woman under 30 in good health. The rearranged chain carries TRBV6-1 and TRBJ1-2; too little of a D gene remains to name it. Sequencing input: PBMCs. The CDR3 region has the sequence CASSSSHGVGAGYTF. The base sequence is TGTGCCAGCTCTTCTAGCCACGGGGTAGGAGCTGGCTACACCTTC.